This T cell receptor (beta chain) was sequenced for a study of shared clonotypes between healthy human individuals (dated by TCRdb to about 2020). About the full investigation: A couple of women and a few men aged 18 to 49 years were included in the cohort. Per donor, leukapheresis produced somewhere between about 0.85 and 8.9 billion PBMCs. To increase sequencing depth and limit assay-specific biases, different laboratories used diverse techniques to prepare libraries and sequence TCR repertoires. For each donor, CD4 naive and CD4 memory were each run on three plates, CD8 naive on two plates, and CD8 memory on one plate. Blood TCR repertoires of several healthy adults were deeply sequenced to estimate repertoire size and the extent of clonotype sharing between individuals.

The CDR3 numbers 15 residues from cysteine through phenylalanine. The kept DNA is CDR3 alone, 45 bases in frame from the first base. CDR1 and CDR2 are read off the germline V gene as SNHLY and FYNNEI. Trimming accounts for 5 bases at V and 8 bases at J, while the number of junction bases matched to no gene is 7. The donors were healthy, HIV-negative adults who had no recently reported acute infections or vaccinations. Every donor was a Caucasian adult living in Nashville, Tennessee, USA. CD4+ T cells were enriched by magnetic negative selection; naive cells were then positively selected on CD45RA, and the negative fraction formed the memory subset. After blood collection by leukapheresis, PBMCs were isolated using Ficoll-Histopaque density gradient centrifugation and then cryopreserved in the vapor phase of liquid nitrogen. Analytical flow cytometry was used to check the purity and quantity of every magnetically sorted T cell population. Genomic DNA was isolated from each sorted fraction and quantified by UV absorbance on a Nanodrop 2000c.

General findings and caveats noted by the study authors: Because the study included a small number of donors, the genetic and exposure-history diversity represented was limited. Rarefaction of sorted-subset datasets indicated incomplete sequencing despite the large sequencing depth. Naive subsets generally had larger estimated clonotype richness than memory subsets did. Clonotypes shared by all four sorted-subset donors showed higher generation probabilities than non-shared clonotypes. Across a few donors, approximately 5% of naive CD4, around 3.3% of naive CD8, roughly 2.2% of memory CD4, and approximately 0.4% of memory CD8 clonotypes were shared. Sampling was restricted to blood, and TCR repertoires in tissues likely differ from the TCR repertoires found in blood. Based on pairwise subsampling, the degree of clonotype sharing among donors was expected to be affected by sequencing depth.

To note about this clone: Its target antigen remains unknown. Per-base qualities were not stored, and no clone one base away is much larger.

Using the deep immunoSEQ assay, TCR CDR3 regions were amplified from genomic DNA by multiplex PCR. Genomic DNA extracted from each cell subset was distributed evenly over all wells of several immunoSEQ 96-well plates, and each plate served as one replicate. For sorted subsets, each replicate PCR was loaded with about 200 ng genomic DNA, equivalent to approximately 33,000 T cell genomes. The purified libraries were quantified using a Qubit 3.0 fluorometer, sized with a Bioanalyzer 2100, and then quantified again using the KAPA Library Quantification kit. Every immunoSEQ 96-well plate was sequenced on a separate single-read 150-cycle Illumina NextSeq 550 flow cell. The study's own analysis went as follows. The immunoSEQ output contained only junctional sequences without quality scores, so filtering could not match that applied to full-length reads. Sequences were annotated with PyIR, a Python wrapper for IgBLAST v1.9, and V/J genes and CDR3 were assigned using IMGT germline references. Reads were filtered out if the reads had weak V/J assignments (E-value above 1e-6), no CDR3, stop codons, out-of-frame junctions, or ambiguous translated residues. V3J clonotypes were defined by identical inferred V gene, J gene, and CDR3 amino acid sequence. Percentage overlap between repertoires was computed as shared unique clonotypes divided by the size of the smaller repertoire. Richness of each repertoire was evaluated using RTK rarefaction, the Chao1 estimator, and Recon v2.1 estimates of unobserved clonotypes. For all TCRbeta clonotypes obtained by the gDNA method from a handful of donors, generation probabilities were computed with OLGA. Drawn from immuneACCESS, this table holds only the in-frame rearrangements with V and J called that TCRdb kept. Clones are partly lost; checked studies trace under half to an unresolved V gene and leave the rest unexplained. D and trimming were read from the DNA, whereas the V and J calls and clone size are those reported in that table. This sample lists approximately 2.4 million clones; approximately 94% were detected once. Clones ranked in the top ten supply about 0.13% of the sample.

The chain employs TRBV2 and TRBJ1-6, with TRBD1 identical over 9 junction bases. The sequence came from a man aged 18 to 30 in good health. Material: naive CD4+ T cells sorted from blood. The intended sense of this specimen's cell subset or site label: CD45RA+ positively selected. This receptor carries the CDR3 CASSSNRDRDSPLHF. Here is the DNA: TGTGCCAGCAGTTCCAACCGGGACAGGGATTCACCCCTCCACTTT.